The sequence of this TCR beta chain was determined in a study of vaccination effects on CD4 cells after COVID-19. Background on the study: The second dose preceded post-vaccine samples by a median of 72 days.

TCRdb's table, derived via immunoSEQ multiplex PCR, lists solely in-frame clones and lacks some. The sample lists fewer than 30,000 clones; 73% were seen once. Before any sequencing was done, the ViraFEST assay used viral peptide pools to expand antigen-specific CD4+ T cells. Isolation of CD4+ T cells took place after about ten days of culture. Participants were vaccinated with two doses of either the BNT162b2 or mRNA-1273 vaccine. The culture medium for roughly 1.9 million PBMC per well included 10 IU/ml IL-2 and 9 to 10 ug/ml peptides. This clone was seen once. Its antigen is unknown. Overall study results and limits: The vaccine-induced clones of healthy vaccinees included only 1 of 255 that cross-reacted with common cold coronaviruses.

The CDR3 loop spans 15 amino acids. Germline loops: CDR1 LGHDT, CDR2 YNNKEL (reference sequence). Trimming removed 2 bases at V and 6 bases at J, with 16 bases between. This receptor was taken from a human donor who received a COVID-19 vaccine. V is TRBV3-1 (or the pseudogene TRBV3-2) and J is TRBJ1-1, with D unresolved. The sequenced sample was CD4+ T cells from PBMCs cultured with SARS-CoV-2 spike peptides, obtained after COVID-19 vaccination. As DNA, the CDR3 is TGTGCCAGCAGCCAAACCTGGGGAAAGATGCCTGAAGCTTTCTTT. Translating gives CASSQTWGKMPEAFF.